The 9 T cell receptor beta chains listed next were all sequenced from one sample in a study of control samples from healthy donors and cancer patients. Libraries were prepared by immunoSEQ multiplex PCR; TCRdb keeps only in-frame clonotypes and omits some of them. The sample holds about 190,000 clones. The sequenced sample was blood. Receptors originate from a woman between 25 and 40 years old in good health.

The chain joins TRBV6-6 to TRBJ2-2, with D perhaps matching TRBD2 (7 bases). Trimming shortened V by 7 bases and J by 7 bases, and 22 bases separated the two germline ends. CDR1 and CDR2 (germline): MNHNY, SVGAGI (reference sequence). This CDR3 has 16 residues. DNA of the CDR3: TGTGCCAGCACCTCCCCCTGGGGGGGGCAAGACGGGGAGCTGTTTTTT. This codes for CASTSPWGGQDGELFF.

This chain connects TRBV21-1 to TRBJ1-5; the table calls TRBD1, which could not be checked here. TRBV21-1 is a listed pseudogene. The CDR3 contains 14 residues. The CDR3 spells CASSRSRVAQPQHF. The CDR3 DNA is TGTGCCAGCAGCAGAAGCAGGGTTGCTCAGCCCCAGCATTTT.

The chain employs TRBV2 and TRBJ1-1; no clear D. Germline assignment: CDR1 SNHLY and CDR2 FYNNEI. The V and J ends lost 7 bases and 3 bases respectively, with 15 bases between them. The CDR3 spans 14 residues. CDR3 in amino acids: CASNIGPIDTEAFF. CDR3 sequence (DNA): TGTGCCAGCAATATAGGACCGATAGACACTGAAGCTTTCTTT. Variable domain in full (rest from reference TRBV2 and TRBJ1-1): EPEVTQTPSHQVTQMGQEVILRCVPISNHLYFYWYRQILGQKVEFLVSFYNNEISEKSEIFDDQFSVERPDGSNFTLKIRSTKLEDSAMYFCASNIGPIDTEAFFGQGTRLTVV.

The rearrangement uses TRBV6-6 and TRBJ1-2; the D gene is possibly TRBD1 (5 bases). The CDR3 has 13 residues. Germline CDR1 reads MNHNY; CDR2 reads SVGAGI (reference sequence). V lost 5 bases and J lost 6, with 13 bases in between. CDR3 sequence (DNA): TGTGCCAGCAGTACCCAGGTGGGACATGGCTACACCTTC. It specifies CASSTQVGHGYTF.

CDR3 nucleotide sequence: TGTGCCAGTAGTATCTGGATTGGGTCTGGCACTGAAGCTTTCTTT. It codes for CASSIWIGSGTEAFF. This chain connects TRBV19 to TRBJ1-1; D unclear. This CDR3 is built from 15 residues. Trimming removed 3 bases from V and 4 bases from J, with 15 bases in between. Germline values: CDR1 LNHDA, CDR2 SQIVND (reference sequence).

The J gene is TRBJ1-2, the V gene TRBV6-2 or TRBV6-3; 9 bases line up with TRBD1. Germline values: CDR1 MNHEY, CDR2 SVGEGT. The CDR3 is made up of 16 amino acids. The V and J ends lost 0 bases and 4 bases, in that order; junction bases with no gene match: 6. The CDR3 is CASSYSGTGRPYGYTF. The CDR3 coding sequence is TGTGCCAGCAGTTACTCCGGGACAGGGAGGCCCTATGGCTACACCTTC.

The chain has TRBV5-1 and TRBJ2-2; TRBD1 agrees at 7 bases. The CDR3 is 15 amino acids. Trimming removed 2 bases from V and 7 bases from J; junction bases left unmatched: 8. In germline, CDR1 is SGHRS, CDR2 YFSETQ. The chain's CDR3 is CASSLRGRLIGELFF. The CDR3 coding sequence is TGCGCCAGCAGCTTAAGGGGGCGCCTGATCGGGGAGCTGTTTTTT.

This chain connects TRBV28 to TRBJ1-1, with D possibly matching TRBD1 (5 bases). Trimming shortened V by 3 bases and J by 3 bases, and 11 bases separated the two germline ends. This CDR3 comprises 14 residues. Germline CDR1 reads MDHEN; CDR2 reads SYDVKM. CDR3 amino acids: CASSLGEPDTEAFF. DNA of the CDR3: TGTGCCAGCAGTTTGGGGGAGCCGGACACTGAAGCTTTCTTT.

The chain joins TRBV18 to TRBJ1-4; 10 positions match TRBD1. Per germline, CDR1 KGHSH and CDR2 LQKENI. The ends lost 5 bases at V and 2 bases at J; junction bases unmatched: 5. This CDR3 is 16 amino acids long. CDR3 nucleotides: TGTGCCAGCTCATCTGGACAGGGGGGGACTAATGAAAAACTGTTTTTT. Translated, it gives CASSSGQGGTNEKLFF.